This T cell receptor beta chain was profiled in a study of shared clonotypes between healthy human individuals. Clones were sequenced by immunoSEQ multiplex PCR, and TCRdb holds only the in-frame ones, with some missing. Of hundreds of thousands of clones listed, around four fifths are singletons. All the donors were Caucasian adults who lived in Nashville, Tennessee. Sequenced material: memory CD4+ T cells sorted from blood. The subset was: CD45RA-negative fraction. This clonotype originated in a woman younger than 45 in good health.

The CDR3 nucleotides read TGTGCCAGCAGATCGGTGGGGGGCGGGTATGGCTACACCTTC. Translation: CASRSVGGGYGYTF. The J gene is TRBJ1-2, the V gene TRBV6-6; D is possibly TRBD1 (6 bases). CDR1 is MNHNY and CDR2 is SVGAGI in the germline V gene (reference sequence). V was shortened by 6 bases and J by 5 bases, with 16 bases between the two germline ends. The CDR3 is 14 amino acids.